This T cell receptor beta chain was captured by sequencing in a study of T-cell memory formation after mild COVID-19. The authors produced TCR alpha and TCR beta cDNA libraries with sample barcodes and UMIs by 5'RACE using constant-segment primers. One entry per CDR3 protein, called by TCRdb with MiXCR from the 5' RACE reads. Counted here are hundreds of thousands of distinct CDR3 sequences, 20% to 25% occurring once; the ten biggest clones make up around 12%. Study-level findings and limits: CD8+ contracting clones occupied EMRA, while CD4+ ones occupied mainly CM and EM.

Trimming took off 4 bases at V and 4 bases at J, with 10 bases between the two ends. CDR3 length equals 12 residues. Germline V gene data show CDR1 as SQVTM and CDR2 as ANQGSEA. This clonotype was detected only a few times. Antigen specificity is unknown. The source is an adult woman who had mild COVID-19 (a few samples of this study predate the infection). Cell type and time point are not known. The gene calls are TRBV29-1 and TRBJ2-5, with D perhaps matching TRBD1 (6 bases). The sequencing input was PBMCs or a T cell subset sorted from them (not recorded which). CDR3 coding DNA: TGCAGCGTTGTCAGCAGGGGAGAGACCCAGTACTTC. This codes for CSVVSRGETQYF.